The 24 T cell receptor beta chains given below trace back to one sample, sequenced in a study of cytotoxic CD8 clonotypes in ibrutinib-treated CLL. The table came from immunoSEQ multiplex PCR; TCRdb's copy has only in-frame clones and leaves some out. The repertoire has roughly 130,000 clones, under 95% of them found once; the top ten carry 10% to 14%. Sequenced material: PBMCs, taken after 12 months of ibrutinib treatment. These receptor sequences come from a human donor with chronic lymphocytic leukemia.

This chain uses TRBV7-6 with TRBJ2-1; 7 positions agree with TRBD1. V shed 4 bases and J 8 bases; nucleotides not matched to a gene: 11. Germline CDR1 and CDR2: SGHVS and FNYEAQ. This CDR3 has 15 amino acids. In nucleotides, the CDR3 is TGTGCCAGCAGCTCCAAAGGTTGGGACAGCCATGAGCAGTTCTTC. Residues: CASSSKGWDSHEQFF.

The CDR3 DNA follows: TGTGCCAGCAGTTCGCCTGGGTCCGGACAAACCGGGGAGCTGTTTTTT. It yields the protein CASSSPGSGQTGELFF. V and J are TRBV6-6 and TRBJ2-2; maybe TRBD1 (5 bases). Germline CDR1 MNHNY, CDR2 SVGAGI (reference sequence). The germline V and J ends were trimmed by 4 bases and 5 bases, with 17 bases remaining between them. There are 16 residues in the CDR3.

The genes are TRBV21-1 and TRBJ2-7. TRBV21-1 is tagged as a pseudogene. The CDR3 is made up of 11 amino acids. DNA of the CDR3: TGTGCCAGCAGCAATTACCACGAGCAGTACTTC. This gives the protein CASSNYHEQYF.

CDR3 region: CASSLDGLLTIGYEQYF. DNA for the CDR3: TGCGCCAGCAGCTTGGATGGGCTACTAACAATCGGGTACGAGCAGTACTTC. This rearrangement joins TRBV5-1 to TRBJ2-7; D is unresolved. The germline V and J ends were trimmed by 0 bases and 4 bases, with 20 bases remaining between them. From germline, CDR1 is SGHRS and CDR2 YFSETQ. The CDR3 extends over 17 amino acids. Complete variable domain (other parts from reference TRBV5-1 and TRBJ2-7): KAGVTQTPRYLIKTRGQQVTLSCSPISGHRSVSWYQQTPGQGLQFLFEYFSETQRNKGNFPGRFSGRQFSNSRSEMNVSTLELGDSALYLCASSLDGLLTIGYEQYFGPGTRLTVT.

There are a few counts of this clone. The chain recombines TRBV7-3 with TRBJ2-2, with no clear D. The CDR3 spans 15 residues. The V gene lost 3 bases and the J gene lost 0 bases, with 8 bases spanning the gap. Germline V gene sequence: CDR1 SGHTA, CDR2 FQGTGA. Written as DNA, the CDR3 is TGTGCCAGCAGCTTGTCCAGCGCGAACACCGGGGAGCTGTTTTTT. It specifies CASSLSSANTGELFF.

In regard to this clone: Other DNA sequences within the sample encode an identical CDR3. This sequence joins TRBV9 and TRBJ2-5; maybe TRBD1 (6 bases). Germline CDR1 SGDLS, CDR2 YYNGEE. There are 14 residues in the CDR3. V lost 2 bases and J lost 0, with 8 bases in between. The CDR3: CASSVTGYQETQYF. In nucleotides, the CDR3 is TGTGCCAGCAGCGTTACAGGGTACCAAGAGACCCAGTACTTC.

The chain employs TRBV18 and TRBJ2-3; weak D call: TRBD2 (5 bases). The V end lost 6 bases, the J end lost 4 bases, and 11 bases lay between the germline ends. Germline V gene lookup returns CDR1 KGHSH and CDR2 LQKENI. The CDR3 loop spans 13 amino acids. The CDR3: CASSPRGSDTQYF. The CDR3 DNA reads TGTGCCAGCTCTCCCCGAGGGTCAGATACGCAGTATTTT.

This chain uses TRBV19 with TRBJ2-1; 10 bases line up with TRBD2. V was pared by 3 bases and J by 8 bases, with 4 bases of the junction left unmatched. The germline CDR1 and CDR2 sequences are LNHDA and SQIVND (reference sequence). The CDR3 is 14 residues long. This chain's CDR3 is CASSMKREGHEQFF. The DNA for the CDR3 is TGTGCCAGTAGTATGAAGCGGGAGGGCCATGAGCAGTTCTTC.

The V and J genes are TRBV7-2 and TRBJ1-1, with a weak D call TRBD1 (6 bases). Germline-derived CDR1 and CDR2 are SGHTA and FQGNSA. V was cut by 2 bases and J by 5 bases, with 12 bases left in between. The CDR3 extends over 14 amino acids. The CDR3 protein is CASSLNPGATEAFF. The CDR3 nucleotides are TGTGCCAGCAGCTTAAATCCAGGGGCGACTGAAGCTTTCTTT.

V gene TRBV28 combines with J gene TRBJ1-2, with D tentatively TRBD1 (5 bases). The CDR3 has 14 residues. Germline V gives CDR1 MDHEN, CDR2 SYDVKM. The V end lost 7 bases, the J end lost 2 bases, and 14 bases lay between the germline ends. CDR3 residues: CASTPQGGNYGYTF. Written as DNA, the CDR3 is TGTGCCAGCACCCCCCAGGGTGGGAACTATGGCTACACCTTC.

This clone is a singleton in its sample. Here the CDR3 DNA reads TGTGCCTGGAGTGGAACTAGCGGGGGATACAATGAGCAGTTCTTC. Translating gives CAWSGTSGGYNEQFF. This chain uses TRBV30 with TRBJ2-1; the match to TRBD2 covers 11 bases. CDR1 and CDR2 from the germline V gene are GTSNPN and SVGIG (reference sequence). Trimming removed 1 base from V and 4 bases from J; junction bases left unmatched: 3. This CDR3 is 15 amino acids long. The variable domain in full, with the rest retrieved from reference TRBV30 and TRBJ2-1, is SQTIHQWPATLVQPVGSPLSLECTVEGTSNPNLYWYRQAAGRGLQLLFYSVGIGQISSEVPQNLSASRPQDRQFILSSKKLLLSDSGFYLCAWSGTSGGYNEQFFGPGTRLTVL.

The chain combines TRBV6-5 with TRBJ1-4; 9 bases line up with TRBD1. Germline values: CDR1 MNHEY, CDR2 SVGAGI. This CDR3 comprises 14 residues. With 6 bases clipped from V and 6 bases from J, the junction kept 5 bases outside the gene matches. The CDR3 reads CASRWGQGDEKLFF. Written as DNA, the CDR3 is TGTGCCAGCAGATGGGGACAGGGTGATGAAAAACTGTTTTTT.

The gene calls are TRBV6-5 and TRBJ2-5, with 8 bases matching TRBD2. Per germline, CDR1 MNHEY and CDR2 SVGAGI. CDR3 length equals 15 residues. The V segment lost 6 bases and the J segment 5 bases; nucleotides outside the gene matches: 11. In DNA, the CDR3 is TGTGCCAGCAGGGCGGGAGGTCATGGGAGGGAGACCCAGTACTTC. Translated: CASRAGGHGRETQYF.

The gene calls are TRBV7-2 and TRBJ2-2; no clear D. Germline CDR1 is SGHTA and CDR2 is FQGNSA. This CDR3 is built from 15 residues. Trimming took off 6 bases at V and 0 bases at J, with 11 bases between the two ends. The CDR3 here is CASRLELTNTGELFF. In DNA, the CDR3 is TGTGCCAGCAGGTTGGAGCTAACGAACACCGGGGAGCTGTTTTTT.

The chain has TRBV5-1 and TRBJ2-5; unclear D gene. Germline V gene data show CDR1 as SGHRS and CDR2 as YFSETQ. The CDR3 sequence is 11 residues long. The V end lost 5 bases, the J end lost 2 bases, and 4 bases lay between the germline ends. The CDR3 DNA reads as TGCGCCAGCAGGTCTCAAGAGACCCAGTACTTC. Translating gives CASRSQETQYF.

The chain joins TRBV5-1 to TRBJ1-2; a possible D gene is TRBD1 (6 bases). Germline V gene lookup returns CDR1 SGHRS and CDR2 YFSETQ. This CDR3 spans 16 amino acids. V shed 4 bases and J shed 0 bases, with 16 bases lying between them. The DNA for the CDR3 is TGCGCCAGCAGCCTACGCCTGGACAGTTCTAACTATGGCTACACCTTC. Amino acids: CASSLRLDSSNYGYTF.

Written as DNA, the CDR3 is TGTGCCAGCAGTGAAAGGGGGCAAGAGACCCAGTACTTC. Its translation: CASSERGQETQYF. The chain employs TRBV2 and TRBJ2-5, with D perhaps matching TRBD1 (6 bases). The germline CDR1 and CDR2 sequences are SNHLY and FYNNEI. There are 13 residues in the CDR3. Trimming took off 2 bases at V and 2 bases at J, with 6 bases between the two ends. The full variable domain, rest sourced from reference TRBV2 and TRBJ2-5, is EPEVTQTPSHQVTQMGQEVILRCVPISNHLYFYWYRQILGQKVEFLVSFYNNEISEKSEIFDDQFSVERPDGSNFTLKIRSTKLEDSAMYFCASSERGQETQYFGPGTRLLVL.

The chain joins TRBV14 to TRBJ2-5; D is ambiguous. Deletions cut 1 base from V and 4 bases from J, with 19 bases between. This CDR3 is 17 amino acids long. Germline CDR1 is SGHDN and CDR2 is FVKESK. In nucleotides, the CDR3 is TGTGCCAGCAGCCAAGCCCCCGTTCAGGACCACCCAGAGACCCAGTACTTC. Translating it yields CASSQAPVQDHPETQYF.

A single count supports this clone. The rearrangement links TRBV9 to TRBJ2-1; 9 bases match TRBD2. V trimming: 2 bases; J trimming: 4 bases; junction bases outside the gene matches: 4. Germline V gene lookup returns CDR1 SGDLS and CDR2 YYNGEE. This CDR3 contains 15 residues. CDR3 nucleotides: TGTGCCAGCAGCGTGACTAGCGGCCAATACAATGAGCAGTTCTTC. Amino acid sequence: CASSVTSGQYNEQFF.

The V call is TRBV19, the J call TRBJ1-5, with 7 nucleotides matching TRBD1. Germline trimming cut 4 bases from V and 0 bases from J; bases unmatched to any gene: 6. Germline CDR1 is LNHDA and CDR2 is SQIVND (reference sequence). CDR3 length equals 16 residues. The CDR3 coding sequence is TGTGCCAGTAGTACGGCAGGGGGACTTAGCAATCAGCCCCAGCATTTT. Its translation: CASSTAGGLSNQPQHF.

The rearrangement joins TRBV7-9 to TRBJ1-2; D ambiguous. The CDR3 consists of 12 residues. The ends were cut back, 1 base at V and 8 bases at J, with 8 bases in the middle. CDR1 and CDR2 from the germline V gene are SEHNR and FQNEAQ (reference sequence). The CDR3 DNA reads TGTGCCAGCAGCTTAGGTCAGAAAGGCTACACCTTC. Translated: CASSLGQKGYTF.

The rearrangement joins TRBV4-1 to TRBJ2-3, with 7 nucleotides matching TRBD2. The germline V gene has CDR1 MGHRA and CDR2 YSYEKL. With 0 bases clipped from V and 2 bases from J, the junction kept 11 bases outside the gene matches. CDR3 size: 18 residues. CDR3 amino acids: CASSQDFQQAGNTDTQYF. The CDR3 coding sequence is TGCGCCAGCAGCCAAGATTTCCAACAAGCGGGAAACACAGATACGCAGTATTTT.

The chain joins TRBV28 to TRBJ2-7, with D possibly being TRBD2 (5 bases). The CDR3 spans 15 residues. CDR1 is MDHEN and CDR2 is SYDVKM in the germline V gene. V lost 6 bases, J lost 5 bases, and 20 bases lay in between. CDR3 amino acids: CASSLGSETNHEQYF. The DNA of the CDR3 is TGTGCCAGCAGCCTAGGTTCGGAGACTAACCACGAGCAGTACTTC.

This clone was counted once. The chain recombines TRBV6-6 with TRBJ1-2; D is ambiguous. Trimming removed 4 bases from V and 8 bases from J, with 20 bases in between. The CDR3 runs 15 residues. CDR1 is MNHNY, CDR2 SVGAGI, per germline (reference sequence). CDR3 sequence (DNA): TGTGCCAGCAGTTCACCAGGACGTGACCCTGGGGGCTACACCTTC. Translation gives CASSSPGRDPGGYTF.